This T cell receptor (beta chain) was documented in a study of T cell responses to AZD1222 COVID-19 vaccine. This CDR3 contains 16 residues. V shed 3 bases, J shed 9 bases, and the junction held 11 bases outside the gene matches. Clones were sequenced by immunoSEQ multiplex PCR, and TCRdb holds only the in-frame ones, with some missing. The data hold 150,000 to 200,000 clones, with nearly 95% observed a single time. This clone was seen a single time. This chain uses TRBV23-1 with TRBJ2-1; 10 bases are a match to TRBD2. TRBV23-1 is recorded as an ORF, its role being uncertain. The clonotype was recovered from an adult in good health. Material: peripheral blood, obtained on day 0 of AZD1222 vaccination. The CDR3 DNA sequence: TGCGCCAGCAGTCACGCTCCCACTAGCGGGATGGTTGAGCAGTTCTTC. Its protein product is CASSHAPTSGMVEQFF.